Listed below are T cell receptor beta chains from one sample, sequenced in a study of OX40 agonist ivuxolimab in advanced cancers. Data came from immunoSEQ multiplex PCR; TCRdb stores just in-frame clones and leaves some out. The sample records 20,000 to 25,000 clones, roughly 83% being singletons. The material sequenced was CD4+ or CD8+ T cells sorted from blood, taken in a trial of the OX40 agonist ivuxolimab. The receptors derive from an adult with an advanced solid tumor such as melanoma, head and neck, liver or kidney cancer. CDR3s include the opening cysteine and the closing phenylalanine or tryptophan. Fields, in order: V gene, CDR3 length, D gene, clone size, J gene, CDR3 protein, CDR3 DNA. The D gene is left open where the match is weak. Only some rows state a clone size, as once, few, many or a class for expanded clones.

V: TRBV5-5
length: 15
D: TRBD1
size: -
J: TRBJ2-7
CDR3: CASSILDRGQDEQYF
DNA: TGTGCCAGCAGCATTCTAGACAGGGGGCAGGACGAGCAGTACTTC

V: TRBV29-1
length: 11
D: -
size: -
J: TRBJ2-6
CDR3: CSVEDRDVLTF
DNA: TGCAGCGTTGAAGATAGGGACGTCCTGACTTTC

V: TRBV7-7
length: 15
D: -
size: -
J: TRBJ2-7
CDR3: CASSLLPGSFYEQYF
DNA: TGTGCCAGCAGCTTACTCCCCGGGAGTTTCTACGAGCAGTACTTC

V: TRBV2
length: 17
D: TRBD2
size: -
J: TRBJ2-2
CDR3: CASSQAGPRKYTGELFF
DNA: TGTGCCAGCAGCCAAGCGGGGCCTAGAAAGTACACCGGGGAGCTGTTTTTT

V: TRBV4-3
length: 14
D: -
size: -
J: TRBJ2-1
CDR3: CASSQGQGTTEQFF
DNA: TGCGCCAGCAGCCAAGGGCAAGGGACGACCGAGCAGTTCTTC

V: TRBV4-3
length: 14
D: -
size: -
J: TRBJ2-3
CDR3: CASSQEGSRDTQYF
DNA: TGCGCCAGCAGCCAAGAGGGAAGCCGGGATACGCAGTATTTT

V: TRBV27
length: 15
D: -
size: -
J: TRBJ2-1
CDR3: CASSFGTPSRNEQFF
DNA: TGTGCCAGCAGTTTTGGGACTCCATCTCGCAATGAGCAGTTCTTC

V: TRBV15
length: 16
D: -
size: -
J: TRBJ2-1
CDR3: CATSRVGQKQDNEQFF
DNA: TGTGCCACCAGCAGAGTTGGACAGAAACAAGACAATGAGCAGTTCTTC

V: TRBV29-1
length: 14
D: TRBD2
size: -
J: TRBJ2-5
CDR3: CSVEFVAGGKTQYF
DNA: TGCAGCGTTGAATTTGTAGCGGGGGGCAAGACCCAGTACTTC

V: TRBV6-5
length: 15
D: TRBD1
size: -
J: TRBJ2-7
CDR3: CASSYTPGQGSEQYF
DNA: TGTGCCAGCAGTTATACCCCGGGACAGGGGAGCGAGCAGTACTTC

V: TRBV7-3
length: 17
D: -
size: -
J: TRBJ2-1
CDR3: CASSPRQTPLDKNEQFF
DNA: TGTGCCAGCAGCCCCAGACAGACCCCTCTGGATAAAAATGAGCAGTTCTTC

V: TRBV27
length: 15
D: -
size: -
J: TRBJ2-7
CDR3: CASRIQGTGSYEQYF
DNA: TGTGCCAGCAGAATACAGGGGACTGGATCCTACGAGCAGTACTTC

V: TRBV30
length: 15
D: TRBD2
size: -
J: TRBJ2-1
CDR3: CAWRPTGLAENEQFF
DNA: TGTGCCTGGAGGCCTACGGGACTAGCGGAGAATGAGCAGTTCTTC

V: TRBV5-8
length: 14
D: -
size: -
J: TRBJ2-7
CDR3: CASSLKDYLGEQYF
DNA: TGTGCCAGCAGCCTAAAGGACTACCTCGGGGAGCAGTACTTC

V: TRBV2
length: 13
D: TRBD1
size: -
J: TRBJ2-7
CDR3: CASSLGQVDEQYF
DNA: TGTGCCAGCAGCCTAGGACAGGTGGACGAGCAGTACTTC

V: TRBV9
length: 17
D: -
size: few
J: TRBJ2-5
CDR3: CASSPGGPIGGGETQYF
DNA: TGTGCCAGCAGCCCAGGCGGACCGATCGGCGGCGGCGAGACCCAGTACTTC

V: TRBV7-6
length: 15
D: TRBD1
size: -
J: TRBJ2-7
CDR3: CASSTQGGTGVEQYF
DNA: TGTGCCAGCAGCACCCAGGGTGGGACAGGGGTCGAGCAGTACTTC

V: TRBV27
length: 15
D: TRBD1
size: -
J: TRBJ2-5
CDR3: CASSRRDRLQETQYF
DNA: TGTGCCAGCAGTCGACGGGACAGGCTTCAAGAGACCCAGTACTTC

V: TRBV4-1
length: 15
D: TRBD2
size: -
J: TRBJ2-2
CDR3: CASSQERGYTGELFF
DNA: TGCGCCAGCAGCCAAGAGCGGGGGTACACCGGGGAGCTGTTTTTT

V: TRBV4-3
length: 16
D: -
size: large
J: TRBJ2-3
CDR3: CASSQDEVSTTDTQYF
DNA: TGCGCCAGCAGCCAAGATGAGGTCTCCACGACAGATACGCAGTATTTT

V: TRBV5-1
length: 16
D: TRBD1
size: -
J: TRBJ2-7
CDR3: CARKYGPGQSSYEQYF
DNA: TGCGCCAGAAAATACGGTCCGGGACAGAGCTCCTACGAGCAGTACTTC

V: TRBV11-2
length: 13
D: -
size: -
J: TRBJ2-5
CDR3: CASSPGYQETQYF
DNA: TGTGCCAGCAGTCCGGGCTACCAAGAGACCCAGTACTTC

V: TRBV12-5
length: 16
D: -
size: -
J: TRBJ2-3
CDR3: CASGLAPSGYTDTQYF
DNA: TGTGCTAGTGGTTTGGCTCCCTCCGGGTACACAGATACGCAGTATTTT

V: TRBV5-1
length: 16
D: -
size: -
J: TRBJ2-7
CDR3: CASQSRTVRFSYEQYF
DNA: TGCGCCAGCCAATCTCGGACTGTTCGATTCTCCTACGAGCAGTACTTC

V: TRBV7-9
length: 14
D: -
size: -
J: TRBJ2-5
CDR3: CASSQGGPRETQYF
DNA: TGTGCCAGCAGCCAGGGGGGGCCCCGGGAGACCCAGTACTTC

V: TRBV6-1
length: 16
D: TRBD1
size: -
J: TRBJ1-1
CDR3: CASSEPPGQANTEAFF
DNA: TGTGCCAGCAGTGAACCTCCGGGACAGGCGAACACTGAAGCTTTCTTT

V: TRBV6-1
length: 15
D: -
size: -
J: TRBJ2-7
CDR3: CASSEVTGPTYEQYF
DNA: TGTGCCAGCAGTGAAGTGACAGGACCGACCTACGAGCAGTACTTC

V: TRBV5-4
length: 14
D: -
size: -
J: TRBJ2-3
CDR3: CASSLSRRTDTQYF
DNA: TGTGCCAGCAGCTTAAGCCGGAGGACAGATACGCAGTATTTT

V: TRBV4-2
length: 16
D: TRBD2
size: once
J: TRBJ2-7
CDR3: CASSQETGLGPYEQYF
DNA: TGTGCCAGCAGCCAAGAAACGGGACTAGGCCCCTACGAGCAGTACTTC

V: TRBV9
length: 14
D: TRBD2
size: -
J: TRBJ2-1
CDR3: CASSNLADYNEQFF
DNA: TGTGCCAGCAGCAATCTAGCGGACTACAATGAGCAGTTCTTC

V: TRBV10-2
length: 15
D: TRBD1
size: -
J: TRBJ2-5
CDR3: CASNKQGASRETQYF
DNA: TGCGCCAGCAATAAACAGGGGGCCTCTCGAGAGACCCAGTACTTC

V: TRBV7-6
length: 13
D: TRBD2
size: -
J: TRBJ2-1
CDR3: CASSFSGSDEQFF
DNA: TGTGCCAGCAGCTTTAGCGGGAGCGATGAGCAGTTCTTC

V: TRBV5-4
length: 15
D: -
size: -
J: TRBJ2-3
CDR3: CASSPGLTSTDTQYF
DNA: TGTGCCAGCAGCCCGGGGCTGACGAGCACAGATACGCAGTATTTT

V: TRBV19
length: 13
D: -
size: -
J: TRBJ1-5
CDR3: CASSDQEVQPQHF
DNA: TGTGCCAGTAGCGATCAGGAGGTTCAGCCCCAGCATTTT

V: TRBV11-2
length: 14
D: TRBD1
size: -
J: TRBJ1-4
CDR3: CASSLNRGNEKLFF
DNA: TGTGCCAGCAGCTTAAACAGGGGAAATGAAAAACTGTTTTTT

V: TRBV29-1
length: 13
D: -
size: -
J: TRBJ2-7
CDR3: CSVGRGRAYEQYF
DNA: TGCAGCGTTGGGCGGGGTCGGGCCTACGAGCAGTACTTC

V: TRBV2
length: 14
D: -
size: few
J: TRBJ1-5
CDR3: CASSVWDTDQPQHF
DNA: TGTGCCAGCAGTGTCTGGGACACAGATCAGCCCCAGCATTTT

V: TRBV11-2
length: 16
D: -
size: -
J: TRBJ2-7
CDR3: CASSPSFGGGLQEQYF
DNA: TGTGCCAGCAGCCCATCTTTTGGGGGGGGCTTACAAGAGCAGTACTTC

V: TRBV19
length: 14
D: -
size: -
J: TRBJ1-2
CDR3: CASSPYGGAYGYTF
DNA: TGTGCCAGTAGTCCATACGGGGGGGCCTATGGCTACACCTTC

V: TRBV5-5
length: 16
D: TRBD2
size: -
J: TRBJ2-3
CDR3: CASSLGLAGVTDTQYF
DNA: TGTGCCAGCAGCTTGGGGCTAGCGGGAGTTACAGATACGCAGTATTTT

V: TRBV9
length: 15
D: -
size: -
J: TRBJ2-7
CDR3: CASSVGGDAPGEQYF
DNA: TGTGCCAGCAGCGTAGGAGGGGACGCACCGGGCGAGCAGTACTTC

V: TRBV29-1
length: 13
D: -
size: -
J: TRBJ2-5
CDR3: CSVEGGDQETQYF
DNA: TGCAGCGTTGAGGGGGGAGACCAAGAGACCCAGTACTTC

V: TRBV6-6
length: 16
D: TRBD2
size: -
J: TRBJ2-5
CDR3: CASSYWASGGQETQYF
DNA: TGTGCCAGCAGCTACTGGGCTAGCGGGGGCCAAGAGACCCAGTACTTC

V: TRBV7-7
length: 15
D: -
size: -
J: TRBJ1-1
CDR3: CAIPEKVPPNTEAFF
DNA: TGTGCCATCCCTGAAAAGGTTCCCCCGAACACTGAAGCTTTCTTT

V: TRBV27
length: 13
D: -
size: -
J: TRBJ2-4
CDR3: CASRQGSKNIQYF
DNA: TGTGCCAGCAGACAGGGTTCCAAAAACATTCAGTACTTC

V: TRBV2
length: 15
D: TRBD2
size: -
J: TRBJ2-3
CDR3: CASSTTSGSGDTQYF
DNA: TGTGCCAGCAGTACGACTAGCGGTTCGGGAGATACGCAGTATTTT

V: TRBV9
length: 11
D: -
size: -
J: TRBJ2-7
CDR3: CASSVVWEQYF
DNA: TGTGCCAGCAGCGTAGTCTGGGAGCAGTACTTC

V: TRBV7-9
length: 19
D: TRBD2
size: -
J: TRBJ2-2
CDR3: CASSSPGLAGGPNTGELFF
DNA: TGTGCCAGCAGTTCACCAGGACTAGCGGGGGGGCCGAACACCGGGGAGCTGTTTTTT

V: TRBV7-9
length: 14
D: TRBD1
size: -
J: TRBJ2-5
CDR3: CASSYPGGQETQYF
DNA: TGTGCCAGCAGCTACCCAGGGGGCCAGGAGACCCAGTACTTC

V: TRBV6-6
length: 14
D: -
size: -
J: TRBJ1-5
CDR3: CASSFRESNQPQHF
DNA: TGTGCCAGCAGCTTTCGGGAGAGCAATCAGCCCCAGCATTTT

V: TRBV29-1
length: 12
D: -
size: -
J: TRBJ2-1
CDR3: CSILLARGEQFF
DNA: TGCAGCATTCTTCTTGCCCGGGGAGAGCAGTTCTTC

V: TRBV5-6
length: 13
D: -
size: -
J: TRBJ2-2
CDR3: CASSLGATGELFF
DNA: TGTGCCAGCAGCTTGGGGGCGACGGGGGAGCTGTTTTTT

V: TRBV7-7
length: 14
D: -
size: -
J: TRBJ2-7
CDR3: CASSFHVPAYEQYF
DNA: TGTGCCAGCAGCTTCCACGTACCTGCCTACGAGCAGTACTTC

V: TRBV11-2
length: 15
D: TRBD2
size: -
J: TRBJ2-7
CDR3: CASSLVAGVIYEQYF
DNA: TGTGCCAGCAGCTTAGTAGCGGGAGTTATTTACGAGCAGTACTTC

V: TRBV12-5
length: 18
D: TRBD1
size: -
J: TRBJ2-7
CDR3: CASGLVRDGTGNFYEQYF
DNA: TGTGCTAGTGGTTTGGTACGGGACGGGACAGGGAATTTTTACGAGCAGTACTTC